This TCR beta chain is drawn from a study of shared clonotypes between healthy human individuals. Overall study context: The donor group consisted of a couple of women and a few men, aged 18 to 49. Whole-study results and caveats: Clonotype sharing among donors was expected to depend on sequencing depth. A few donors showed sharing of approximately 5% of naive CD4 clonotypes. Exclusively blood specimens were collected; tissue repertoires likely differ.

V dropped 10 bases and J dropped 0; count of bases not matched to a gene: 7. Germline V gene lookup returns CDR1 MNHEY and CDR2 SMNVEV (reference sequence). The CDR3 is made up of 14 amino acids. Assay used: immunoSEQ multiplex PCR; TCRdb lists only in-frame clones, some missing. The repertoire holds approximately 1.5 million clones, with approximately 98.5% as singletons. A word on this clone: Its antigen is not identified.

Sequenced sample: naive CD4+ T cells sorted from blood. Subset reported: CD45RA+ positively selected. The chain carries TRBV27 and TRBJ1-1; the match to TRBD1 covers 8 bases. This receptor was identified in a man younger than 40 in good health. This CDR3 is CANRIQGVNTEAFF. The CDR3 nucleotides read TGTGCCAACAGGATACAGGGGGTGAACACTGAAGCTTTCTTT.